These 28 T cell receptor beta chains were all obtained from the same sample, sequenced in a study of early stage breast cancer tumors. Libraries were prepared by immunoSEQ multiplex PCR; TCRdb keeps only in-frame clonotypes and omits some of them. The sample shows tens of thousands of clones, less than 80% of them seen only once. The sequenced material came from blood. These receptors were collected from a person aged 55 to 70 with breast cancer.

The chain uses TRBV19 and TRBJ2-2; TRBD2 might be the D (7 bases). Trimming cost V 6 bases and J 2 bases, with 22 bases left between them. The CDR3 spans 18 residues. CDR1 is LNHDA, CDR2 SQIVND, per germline (reference sequence). Here the CDR3 reads CASSLLRGALVNTGELFF. The DNA of the CDR3 is TGTGCCAGTAGCCTCCTACGGGGGGCCTTAGTTAACACCGGGGAGCTGTTTTTT.

The V call is TRBV5-1, the J call TRBJ1-4; D not certain. The V end lost 2 bases, the J end lost 7 bases, and 6 bases lay between the germline ends. The V gene's germline CDR1 is SGHRS and CDR2 YFSETQ. The CDR3 covers 12 residues. The CDR3 DNA reads TGCGCCAGCAGCTTTGAGCGTGAAAAACTGTTTTTT. Translating gives CASSFEREKLFF.

The chain combines TRBV6-5 with TRBJ1-4, with D perhaps matching TRBD1 (6 bases). Trimming shortened V by 6 bases and J by 8 bases, and 16 bases separated the two germline ends. Germline CDR1 and CDR2: MNHEY and SVGAGI. The length of the CDR3 is 14 residues. In DNA form, the CDR3 reads TGTGCCAGCAGAATGGACAGCCCTTTGGAAAAACTGTTTTTT. Protein product: CASRMDSPLEKLFF.

The rearrangement joins TRBV9 to TRBJ1-3; D uncertain. Trimming took 4 bases from V and 2 from J, leaving 13 bases between them. The CDR3 spans 15 residues. Germline CDR1 reads SGDLS; CDR2 reads YYNGEE. The CDR3 sequence is CASSYRVGPGNTIYF. The CDR3 region has the DNA TGTGCCAGCAGCTACCGCGTAGGGCCTGGAAACACCATATATTTT. The full variable domain, in which reference TRBV9 and TRBJ1-3 provide the parts outside the CDR3, is DSGVTQTPKHLITATGQRVTLRCSPRSGDLSVYWYQQSLDQGLQFLIQYYNGEERAKGNILERFSAQQFPDLHSELNLSSLELGDSALYFCASSYRVGPGNTIYFGEGSWLTVV.

The chain employs TRBV19 and TRBJ2-5; 16 nucleotides agree with TRBD2. This CDR3 has 18 amino acids. CDR1 and CDR2 (germline): LNHDA, SQIVND (reference sequence). The J segment lost 4 bases and the V segment lost 9 bases, leaving 14 bases of the junction unmatched. The CDR3 here is CASSLPGLAGGGPETQYF. CDR3 DNA sequence: TGTGCCAGCAGTCTTCCGGGACTAGCGGGGGGGGGTCCAGAGACCCAGTACTTC.

V gene TRBV6-4 combines with J gene TRBJ2-3; D call uncertain. CDR3 length equals 13 residues. Trimming cost V 3 bases and J 2 bases, with 6 bases left between them. CDR1 is MRHNA and CDR2 is SNTAGT in the germline V gene. The CDR3 protein is CASSDRITDTQYF. The DNA of the CDR3 is TGTGCCAGCAGTGATCGGATCACAGATACGCAGTATTTT.

CDR3 amino acids: CASSSGGAGNTIYF. In DNA form, the CDR3 reads TGTGCCAGCAGTTCAGGGGGCGCGGGAAACACCATATATTTT. The chain is built from TRBV6-5 and TRBJ1-3; 8 bases are shared with TRBD1. This CDR3 has 14 amino acids. V lost 4 bases, J lost 4 bases, and 3 bases stayed unmatched. Per germline, CDR1 MNHEY and CDR2 SVGAGI.

This chain connects TRBV5-6 to TRBJ2-3; 7 bases align to TRBD2. Germline CDR1 SGHDT, CDR2 YYEEEE. Trimming at V came to 1 base and at J to 4 bases, leaving 12 bases not matched to a gene. The CDR3 is 17 amino acids. CDR3 loop: CASSLWGGIARPDTQYF. The CDR3 DNA reads as TGTGCCAGCAGCTTGTGGGGGGGTATCGCGCGGCCAGATACGCAGTATTTT.

Within the sample, this clone is large. The rearrangement links TRBV18 to TRBJ2-7; D is possibly TRBD1 (6 bases). Germline values: CDR1 KGHSH, CDR2 LQKENI. V was cut by 3 bases and J by 3 bases, with 6 bases left in between. The CDR3 is 12 residues long. CDR3 DNA sequence: TGTGCCAGCTCACCGACAGGCTACGAGCAGTACTTC. Amino acid sequence: CASSPTGYEQYF. The variable domain in full, completed from reference TRBV18 and TRBJ2-7, reads NAGVMQNPRHLVRRRGQEARLRCSPMKGHSHVYWYRQLPEEGLKFMVYLQKENIIDESGMPKERFSAEFPKEGPSILRIQQVVRGDSAAYFCASSPTGYEQYFGPGTRLTVT.

V gene TRBV4-1 combines with J gene TRBJ2-7; maybe TRBD2 (6 bases). This CDR3 has 15 residues. Germline V gene lookup returns CDR1 MGHRA and CDR2 YSYEKL. The V end lost 1 base, the J end lost 3 bases, and 13 bases lay between the germline ends. The CDR3 here is CASSQGEAVYYEQYF. In nucleotides, the CDR3 is TGCGCCAGCAGCCAAGGGGAGGCGGTCTACTACGAGCAGTACTTC.

This rearrangement joins TRBV19 to TRBJ2-3; a weak D match, TRBD2 (6 bases). CDR1 and CDR2 from the germline V gene are LNHDA and SQIVND (reference sequence). The CDR3 is 16 residues long. V was pared by 3 bases and J by 0 bases, with 13 bases between. The CDR3: CASSIGLASSTDTQYF. CDR3 coding DNA: TGTGCCAGTAGTATCGGCCTAGCGTCGAGCACAGATACGCAGTATTTT.

This chain joins TRBV2 and TRBJ2-7; the match to TRBD2 covers 9 bases. The CDR3 contains 15 residues. Trimming removed 5 bases from V and 4 bases from J; junction bases left unmatched: 9. The germline V gene encodes CDR1 SNHLY and CDR2 FYNNEI. CDR3: CASSFEAGGTYEQYF. The DNA of the CDR3 is TGTGCCAGCAGTTTTGAGGCGGGGGGGACTTACGAGCAGTACTTC.

This chain uses TRBV2 with TRBJ2-7, with 7 nucleotides matching TRBD1. The CDR3 covers 14 residues. V trimming: 8 bases; J trimming: 1 base; junction bases outside the gene matches: 8. Per germline, CDR1 SNHLY and CDR2 FYNNEI. CDR3 DNA sequence: TGTGCCAGCTTGTTTGAGGGGGCTTCCTACGAGCAGTACTTC. Translated: CASLFEGASYEQYF.

This clone was observed once. CDR3 coding DNA: TGTGCCAGCTCACCAGGTGGACTAGCCGCCGCCAAAAACATTCAGTACTTC. Encoded protein: CASSPGGLAAAKNIQYF. The chain recombines TRBV18 with TRBJ2-4, with 8 bases identical to TRBD2. The germline gives CDR1 KGHSH, CDR2 LQKENI. The CDR3 has 17 residues. Trimming removed 2 bases from V and 1 base from J; junction bases left unmatched: 7.

The V gene is TRBV15, the J gene TRBJ2-2; D tentatively fits TRBD1 or TRBD2 (5 bases each). The CDR3 is 17 amino acids. Germline lookup yields CDR1 LNHNV and CDR2 YYDKDF (reference sequence). The V end lost 1 base, the J end lost 6 bases, and 18 bases lay between the germline ends. CDR3 in DNA: TGTGCCACCAGCAGAGCCCGGGGTCGAGGGGTCGCCGGGGAGCTGTTTTTT. Residues: CATSRARGRGVAGELFF.

The chain carries TRBV9 and TRBJ2-3; 8 nucleotides align to TRBD2. CDR1 is SGDLS, CDR2 YYNGEE, per germline. The V segment lost 4 bases and the J segment 1 base; nucleotides outside the gene matches: 8. The CDR3 totals 16 residues. This chain's CDR3 is CASSPPGRDGTDTQYF. The CDR3 bases are TGTGCCAGCAGCCCCCCCGGGAGGGATGGCACAGATACGCAGTATTTT.

This clone ranks as medium-sized. The chain has TRBV27 and TRBJ2-7; D might be TRBD2 (6 bases). The V end lost 5 bases, the J end lost 3 bases, and 14 bases lay between the germline ends. The V gene's germline CDR1 is MNHEY and CDR2 SMNVEV (reference sequence). The CDR3 covers 14 residues. In nucleotides, the CDR3 is TGTGCCAGCAGTAGGCTTGGCGGGAACTACGAGCAGTACTTC. This gives the protein CASSRLGGNYEQYF.

This clone was seen more than once but under ten times. The chain joins TRBV4-1 to TRBJ1-5; D remains unclear. Trimming removed 0 bases from V and 2 bases from J, with 14 bases in between. CDR3 size: 17 residues. The germline gives CDR1 MGHRA, CDR2 YSYEKL. The CDR3 DNA reads as TGCGCCAGCAGCCAAGAAGAGGCGGGGTTCGGCAATCAGCCCCAGCATTTT. Translating it yields CASSQEEAGFGNQPQHF.

This clone was observed a handful of times. The chain carries TRBV30 and TRBJ1-2, with a tentative D call TRBD1 (5 bases). Trimming removed 0 bases at V and 8 bases at J, with 16 bases between. Germline V gene lookup returns CDR1 GTSNPN and CDR2 SVGIG (reference sequence). The CDR3 extends over 14 amino acids. DNA for the CDR3: TGTGCCTGGAGTGTCAATGTCAGGGAGAGGGGCTACACCTTC. As protein: CAWSVNVRERGYTF.

This clone was seen only once. The gene calls are TRBV7-9 and TRBJ1-1; a possible D gene is TRBD1 (5 bases). The germline V gene has CDR1 SEHNR and CDR2 FQNEAQ (reference sequence). V was cut by 1 base and J by 6 bases, with 15 bases left in between. CDR3 size: 15 residues. CDR3: CASSLGRTTYAEAFF. As DNA, the CDR3 is TGTGCCAGCAGCTTAGGCCGGACAACGTACGCTGAAGCTTTCTTT.

The V call is TRBV2, the J call TRBJ2-7; D is undetermined. In germline, CDR1 is SNHLY, CDR2 FYNNEI. V lost 10 bases to trimming and J lost 8 bases, with 21 bases between them. This CDR3 spans 13 amino acids. The CDR3 sequence is CATRGLDAVKQYF. DNA of the CDR3: TGTGCCACCCGCGGCTTGGACGCCGTCAAGCAGTACTTC.

The chain carries TRBV5-1 and TRBJ1-4; maybe TRBD1 (5 bases). The germline CDR1 and CDR2 sequences are SGHRS and YFSETQ. Trimming took 0 bases from V and 1 from J, leaving 7 bases between them. The CDR3 is 15 residues long. CDR3 nucleotide sequence: TGCGCCAGCAGCTTGGAAGGGGTAACTAATGAAAAACTGTTTTTT. Translating it yields CASSLEGVTNEKLFF. Drawing the rest from reference TRBV5-1 and TRBJ1-4, the complete variable domain is KAGVTQTPRYLIKTRGQQVTLSCSPISGHRSVSWYQQTPGQGLQFLFEYFSETQRNKGNFPGRFSGRQFSNSRSEMNVSTLELGDSALYLCASSLEGVTNEKLFFGSGTQLSVL.

This clone was seen more than once but under ten times. The rearrangement uses TRBV18 and TRBJ2-7; no reliable D call. Germline assignment: CDR1 KGHSH and CDR2 LQKENI. V shed 3 bases and J shed 7 bases, with 13 bases lying between them. This CDR3 is 13 amino acids long. CDR3 loop: CASSPVAQAEQYF. The CDR3 nucleotides read TGTGCCAGCTCACCTGTCGCCCAGGCGGAGCAGTACTTC.

The J gene is TRBJ2-1, the V gene TRBV7-2; D is perhaps TRBD1 (5 bases). The CDR3 spans 14 residues. The V gene's germline CDR1 is SGHTA and CDR2 FQGNSA. Trimming removed 0 bases from V and 10 bases from J, with 13 bases in between. This chain's CDR3 is CASSLARLGREQFF. The CDR3 DNA sequence: TGTGCCAGCAGCTTAGCTCGTCTGGGGCGGGAGCAGTTCTTC.

The chain links TRBV7-9 to TRBJ1-1; D is unresolved. CDR3 length: 16 amino acids. Between the trimmed V and J ends, which lost 3 bases and 5 bases, there was a span of 19 bases. Germline CDR1 reads SEHNR; CDR2 reads FQNEAQ (reference sequence). CDR3 sequence (DNA): TGTGCCAGCAGCTTTTTTCTAGGTCCGGCGGCTACTGAAGCTTTCTTT. Protein sequence: CASSFFLGPAATEAFF. Full variable domain (rest looked up from reference TRBV7-9 and TRBJ1-1): DTGVSQNPRHKITKRGQNVTFRCDPISEHNRLYWYRQTLGQGPEFLTYFQNEAQLEKSRLLSDRFSAERPKGSFSTLEIQRTEQGDSAMYLCASSFFLGPAATEAFFGQGTRLTVV.

Regarding this clone: Compared with germline, one end of the junction differs, possibly owing to a read error. This sequence joins TRBV30 and TRBJ1-3, with D uncertain. This CDR3 has 11 amino acids. Germline assignment: CDR1 GTSNPN and CDR2 SVGIG (reference sequence). The CDR3 reads CAWSVPPGFTF. The CDR3 nucleotides are TGTGCCTGGAGTGTACCCCCGGGATTCACCTTT. The full variable domain, with the rest looked up from reference TRBV30 and TRBJ1-3, is SQTIHQWPATLVQPVGSPLSLECTVEGTSNPNLYWYRQAAGRGLQLLFYSVGIGQISSEVPQNLSASRPQDRQFILSSKKLLLSDSGFYLCAWSVPPGFTFGEGSWLTVV.

This rearrangement joins TRBV5-1 to TRBJ2-3; D not resolved. Germline V gene data show CDR1 as SGHRS and CDR2 as YFSETQ. The CDR3 spans 11 residues. The V end lost 4 bases, the J end lost 6 bases, and 6 bases lay between the germline ends. This CDR3 is CASSISDTQYF. Written as DNA, the CDR3 is TGCGCCAGCAGCATCAGTGATACGCAGTATTTT.

The chain recombines TRBV5-6 with TRBJ2-7; no clear D gene. The CDR3 extends over 14 amino acids. Germline V gene lookup returns CDR1 SGHDT and CDR2 YYEEEE. V shed 0 bases and J shed 7 bases, with 14 bases lying between them. The CDR3 here is CASSLGQPSREQYF. DNA of the CDR3: TGTGCCAGCAGCTTGGGCCAGCCCTCTCGAGAGCAGTACTTC. The variable domain in full, with the rest retrieved from reference TRBV5-6 and TRBJ2-7, is DAGVTQSPTHLIKTRGQQVTLRCSPKSGHDTVSWYQQALGQGPQFIFQYYEEEERQRGNFPDRFSGHQFPNYSSELNVNALLLGDSALYLCASSLGQPSREQYFGPGTRLTVT.